This TCR beta chain derives from a study of shared clonotypes between healthy human individuals. The CDR3 extends over 15 amino acids. Germline-derived CDR1 and CDR2 are SGHTA and FQGNSA. Trimming pared 0 bases from V and 5 bases from J, leaving 13 bases between. Sequencing used immunoSEQ multiplex PCR; TCRdb keeps in-frame clones, though not all of them. The table shows millions of clones, with just over 90% occurring only once. J is TRBJ2-5 and V is TRBV7-2; D is tentatively TRBD1 or TRBD2 (6 bases each). The clonotype was recovered from a man aged 18-30 years in good health. Sequencing was performed on naive CD4+ T cells sorted from blood. Documented subset: CD45RA+ positively selected. CDR3 loop: CASSLAPGAVETQYF. In DNA, the CDR3 is TGTGCCAGCAGCTTAGCCCCGGGGGCAGTGGAGACCCAGTACTTC.